This entry features one TCR beta chain sequence. Its antigen remains unidentified. The protocol was immunoSEQ multiplex PCR, while the TCRdb copy is restricted to in-frame clones and leaves out a portion. The table has 25,000 to 35,000 clones, roughly four fifths seen once; the top ten hold 4.7%. This entry comes from a study of early stage breast cancer tumors. In the study overall: Of around 16 invasive breast tumors, approximately 11 were hormone receptor-positive, HER2-negative.

The CDR3 contains 17 residues. Germline V gene sequence: CDR1 SNHLY, CDR2 FYNNEI. V was pared by 6 bases and J by 8 bases, with 17 bases of the junction left unmatched. Study-level findings and limits: Compared with adjacent normal breast, tumors showed around 2.5-fold denser, more clonal T cells. Unsorted bulk genomic DNA sequencing lacked pairing and functional marker data.

Sequences were obtained from blood. This TCR came from a person in their 40s with breast cancer. This chain uses TRBV2 with TRBJ2-3; TRBD1 agrees at 10 bases. The CDR3 bases are TGTGCCAGCAGCGGGACAGGGGCCACGCTGGGGGTCGGTACGCAGTATTTT. Protein sequence: CASSGTGATLGVGTQYF.